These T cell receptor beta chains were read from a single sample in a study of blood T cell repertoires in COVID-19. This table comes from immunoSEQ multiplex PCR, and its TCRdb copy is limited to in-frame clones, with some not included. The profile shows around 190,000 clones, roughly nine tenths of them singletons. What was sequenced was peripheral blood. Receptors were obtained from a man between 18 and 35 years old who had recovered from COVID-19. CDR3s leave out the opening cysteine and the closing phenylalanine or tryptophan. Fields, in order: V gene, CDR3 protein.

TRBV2 AGGLRNTEAF
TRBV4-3 ASSQATGLSYEQY
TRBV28 ASQRQGAYEQY
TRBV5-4 ASSLGVFAEAF
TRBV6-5 ASSPGRGGYNEQF
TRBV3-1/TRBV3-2 ASSQGPGAGQPQH
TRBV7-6 ASSSARQGNTGELF
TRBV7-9 ASTAQSMNTEAF
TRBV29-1 SGTSYNEQF
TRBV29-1 SLRTRMDTEAF
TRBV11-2 ASSLLRTSGSNEQF
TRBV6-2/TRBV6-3 ASSYRTATNEKLF
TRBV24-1 ATSVWGTVLTYEQY
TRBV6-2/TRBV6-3 ASSLGQGFNQPQH
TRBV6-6 ASSYSILSDEQF
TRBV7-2 ASSSGTGVQPQH
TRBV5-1 ASSLAGVGRSPLH
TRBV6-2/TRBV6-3 ASSYKDSSNYGYT
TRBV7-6 ASSQDRVGEQY
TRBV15 ATSRGGAKAYEQY
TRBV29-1 SATGGERTEAF
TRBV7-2 ASSGGSGNQYEQY
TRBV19 ASSAPGVKDTEAF
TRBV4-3 ASSQEYQGAGELF
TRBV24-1 ATSESSGVYEQY
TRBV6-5 ASSTGVLNQPQH
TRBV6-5 ASSSEGAGNQPQH
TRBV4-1 ASSQDRERGRTEAF
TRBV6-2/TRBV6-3 ASSIRGSNQPQH
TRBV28 ASSTLEGGNTEAF
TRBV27 ASSFLREGREQF
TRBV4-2 ASSQDGTGDNPQH
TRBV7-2 ASSLGGAGRGREQY
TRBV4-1 ASSQDQGIPQPQH
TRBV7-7 ASSTTENTEAF
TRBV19 ASTSGRAGTDTQY
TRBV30 AWSVGSPYEQY
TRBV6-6 ASSYSEFYEQY
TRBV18 ASSPGSGTEAF
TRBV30 AWDGQVNTEAF